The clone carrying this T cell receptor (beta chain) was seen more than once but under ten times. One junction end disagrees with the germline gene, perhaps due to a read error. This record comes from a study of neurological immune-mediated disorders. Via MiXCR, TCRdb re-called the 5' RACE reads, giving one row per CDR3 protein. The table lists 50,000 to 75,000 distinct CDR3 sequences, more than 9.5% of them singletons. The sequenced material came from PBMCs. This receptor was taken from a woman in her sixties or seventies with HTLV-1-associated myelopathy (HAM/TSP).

CDR3 coding DNA: TGTGTCAGCAGCTTTGGACCAACCATTAGCACAGATACGCAGTATTTT. It codes for CVSSFGPTISTDTQYF. V usage is TRBV7-9 and J usage is TRBJ2-3; D is uncertain. Germline V gene lookup returns CDR1 SEHNR and CDR2 FQNEAQ (reference sequence). CDR3 size: 16 residues.